This T cell receptor beta chain was retrieved from a study of blood T cell repertoires in COVID-19. CDR1 is GTSNPN, CDR2 SVGIG, per germline (reference sequence). There are 14 residues in the CDR3. The V and J ends lost 1 base and 7 bases respectively, with 11 bases between them. Original analysis: By means of reference gene primer amplification, nucleated cell counts were estimated. Assay: immunoSEQ multiplex PCR; the TCRdb copy retains only in-frame clones and omits some. For V, J and clone size, that table is used; D and trimming come from the DNA. This sample has about 59,000 clones, with about 93% found just once.

The sequenced sample consisted of peripheral blood. The genes are TRBV30 and TRBJ1-6, with D perhaps TRBD1 (5 bases). This TCR was sampled from an elderly man with acute or convalescent COVID-19. The CDR3 bases are TGTGCCTGGAGTGGTGACAGTAAGAATTCACCCCTCCACTTT. Its protein product is CAWSGDSKNSPLHF.